This T cell receptor (beta chain) was recovered during a study of CD8 T cells in Susac syndrome. Random hexamers were used to reverse transcribe an amount of about 0.5 to 1 ug RNA. From the immunoSEQ multiplex PCR reads, TCRdb called clonotypes with MiXCR, one entry per CDR3 protein. Among 90,000 to 150,000 distinct CDR3 sequences listed, around 94% were seen once. The TCR comes from a human donor with multiple sclerosis. Material for sequencing was CD4+ T cells from PBMCs.

In nucleotides, the CDR3 is TGTGCCAGCAGCTTAGGCCAGGTCTACGAGCAGTACTTC. It encodes CASSLGQVYEQYF. The rearrangement joins TRBV7-3 to TRBJ2-7; D remains ambiguous. Germline V gives CDR1 SGHTA, CDR2 FQGTGA. Trimming removed 2 bases from V and 3 bases from J, with 8 bases in between. The CDR3 is 13 residues long.